A selection of T cell receptor beta chains follows, all from one sample in a study of cytomegalovirus exposure and HLA in healthy donors. The data were produced by immunoSEQ multiplex PCR, yet TCRdb's version contains in-frame clones alone and is incomplete. Among approximately 83,000 clones listed, more than 70% were seen once. Source material: PBMCs. These receptor sequences come from a man between 18 and 29 years old in good health and CMV-seronegative. Each CDR3 is given with its conserved first and last residue. D genes are given only for firm matches. Clone size appears in some rows only: once, few, many, or a class for an expanded clone.

clone_size: NA
v_call: TRBV5-1
j_call: TRBJ2-1
d_call: NA
cdr3_aa: CASGRTGRLHNEQFF
cdr3_nt: TGCGCCAGCGGCCGAACAGGAAGGCTTCACAATGAGCAGTTCTTC

clone_size: NA
v_call: TRBV18
j_call: TRBJ1-1
d_call: NA
cdr3_aa: CASSLNGRENTEAFF
cdr3_nt: TGTGCCAGCTCACTTAACGGACGGGAGAACACTGAAGCTTTCTTT

clone_size: once
v_call: TRBV5-6
j_call: TRBJ1-4
d_call: TRBD1
cdr3_aa: CASSTRQGGFEKLFF
cdr3_nt: TGTGCCAGCAGCACCCGACAGGGAGGATTTGAAAAACTGTTTTTT

clone_size: NA
v_call: TRBV4-1
j_call: TRBJ1-2
d_call: NA
cdr3_aa: CASSQRAGNGYTF
cdr3_nt: TGCGCCAGCAGCCAAAGAGCGGGTAATGGCTACACCTTC

clone_size: NA
v_call: TRBV6-1
j_call: TRBJ2-5
d_call: TRBD2
cdr3_aa: CASNSGGDQETQYF
cdr3_nt: TGTGCCAGCAACAGCGGGGGGGACCAAGAGACCCAGTACTTC

clone_size: NA
v_call: TRBV5-6
j_call: TRBJ2-5
d_call: NA
cdr3_aa: CASSLADGETQYF
cdr3_nt: TGTGCCAGCAGCTTGGCCGACGGGGAGACCCAGTACTTC

clone_size: NA
v_call: TRBV9
j_call: TRBJ2-1
d_call: NA
cdr3_aa: CASSVSLRALGNEQFF
cdr3_nt: TGTGCCAGCAGCGTAAGTTTGCGGGCTCTTGGCAATGAGCAGTTCTTC

clone_size: NA
v_call: TRBV6-1
j_call: TRBJ1-6
d_call: NA
cdr3_aa: CASTETRTSPLHF
cdr3_nt: TGTGCCAGCACAGAGACAAGAACTTCACCCCTCCACTTT

clone_size: NA
v_call: TRBV19
j_call: TRBJ1-1
d_call: NA
cdr3_aa: CASSLNWGENTEAFF
cdr3_nt: TGTGCCAGTAGTCTCAACTGGGGGGAGAACACTGAAGCTTTCTTT

clone_size: few
v_call: TRBV7-9
j_call: TRBJ2-5
d_call: NA
cdr3_aa: CASSLTIAGQETQYF
cdr3_nt: TGTGCCAGCAGCTTAACGATAGCAGGGCAAGAGACCCAGTACTTC

clone_size: NA
v_call: TRBV27
j_call: TRBJ2-7
d_call: TRBD1
cdr3_aa: CASSLGQGVDEQYF
cdr3_nt: TGTGCCAGCAGTCTTGGACAGGGGGTAGACGAGCAGTACTTC

clone_size: NA
v_call: TRBV6-1
j_call: TRBJ1-5
d_call: TRBD1
cdr3_aa: CASSESDRNNQPQHF
cdr3_nt: TGTGCCAGCAGTGAATCGGACAGGAACAATCAGCCCCAGCATTTT

clone_size: NA
v_call: TRBV6-5
j_call: TRBJ2-7
d_call: NA
cdr3_aa: CASSYTLEGGYEQYF
cdr3_nt: TGTGCCAGCAGTTACACCCTGGAAGGGGGCTACGAGCAGTACTTC

clone_size: NA
v_call: TRBV7-8
j_call: TRBJ1-5
d_call: NA
cdr3_aa: CASSLTRSRNQPQHF
cdr3_nt: TGTGCCAGCAGCTTAACGCGGTCCCGCAATCAGCCCCAGCATTTT

clone_size: few
v_call: TRBV5-1
j_call: TRBJ2-3
d_call: TRBD2
cdr3_aa: CASSQAGTSVGTDTQYF
cdr3_nt: TGCGCCAGCAGCCAAGCTGGGACTAGCGTGGGCACAGATACGCAGTATTTT

clone_size: few
v_call: TRBV7-2
j_call: TRBJ1-2
d_call: NA
cdr3_aa: CASSPYRANYGYTF
cdr3_nt: TGTGCCAGCAGCCCGTACAGGGCCAACTATGGCTACACCTTC

clone_size: NA
v_call: TRBV7-9
j_call: TRBJ2-3
d_call: NA
cdr3_aa: CASSTGLGTDTQYF
cdr3_nt: TGTGCCAGCAGCACGGGACTCGGCACAGATACGCAGTATTTT

clone_size: NA
v_call: TRBV19
j_call: TRBJ1-1
d_call: NA
cdr3_aa: CASSIIEQGGTEAFF
cdr3_nt: TGTGCCAGTAGTATAATAGAGCAGGGTGGGACTGAAGCTTTCTTT

clone_size: NA
v_call: TRBV5-6
j_call: TRBJ2-3
d_call: NA
cdr3_aa: CASSSIGGADTQYF
cdr3_nt: TGTGCCAGCAGCTCGATAGGGGGAGCAGATACGCAGTATTTT

clone_size: NA
v_call: TRBV5-1
j_call: TRBJ1-1
d_call: NA
cdr3_aa: CASSFGHENTEAFF
cdr3_nt: TGCGCCAGCAGCTTCGGACACGAGAACACTGAAGCTTTCTTT

clone_size: NA
v_call: TRBV5-1
j_call: TRBJ2-5
d_call: TRBD1
cdr3_aa: CASSFMTGGQETQYF
cdr3_nt: TGCGCCAGCAGCTTTATGACAGGGGGCCAAGAGACCCAGTACTTC

clone_size: NA
v_call: TRBV2
j_call: TRBJ2-1
d_call: NA
cdr3_aa: CASWDSYNEQFF
cdr3_nt: TGTGCCAGTTGGGACTCTTACAATGAGCAGTTCTTC

clone_size: NA
v_call: TRBV6-5
j_call: TRBJ2-5
d_call: TRBD2
cdr3_aa: CASSGTGGTQYF
cdr3_nt: TGTGCCAGCAGTGGCACGGGAGGGACCCAGTACTTC

clone_size: NA
v_call: TRBV14
j_call: TRBJ2-6
d_call: NA
cdr3_aa: CASSRYSSGADVLTF
cdr3_nt: TGTGCCAGCAGCCGATACAGCTCTGGGGCCGACGTCCTGACTTTC

clone_size: once
v_call: TRBV28
j_call: TRBJ2-7
d_call: NA
cdr3_aa: CASSLPLTGEQYF
cdr3_nt: TGTGCCAGCAGTTTACCCTTGACGGGCGAGCAGTACTTC

clone_size: NA
v_call: TRBV5-4
j_call: TRBJ2-5
d_call: TRBD2
cdr3_aa: CASSLWSLAGGGETQYF
cdr3_nt: TGTGCCAGCAGCTTGTGGTCGCTAGCGGGGGGCGGGGAGACCCAGTACTTC

clone_size: NA
v_call: TRBV2
j_call: TRBJ2-3
d_call: TRBD2
cdr3_aa: CASMEGTSGGAGETDTQYF
cdr3_nt: TGTGCCAGCATGGAGGGGACTAGCGGGGGGGCGGGGGAGACAGATACGCAGTATTTT

clone_size: NA
v_call: TRBV19
j_call: TRBJ2-7
d_call: TRBD1
cdr3_aa: CASSRGTGYEQYF
cdr3_nt: TGTGCCAGTAGTAGGGGGACAGGGTACGAGCAGTACTTC

clone_size: NA
v_call: TRBV19
j_call: TRBJ2-7
d_call: TRBD2
cdr3_aa: CASSISLSRGGRGEQYF
cdr3_nt: TGTGCCAGTAGTATATCCCTGTCCCGGGGGGGGAGAGGCGAGCAGTACTTC

clone_size: NA
v_call: TRBV9
j_call: TRBJ2-5
d_call: TRBD2
cdr3_aa: CASSARSGDLQETQYF
cdr3_nt: TGTGCCAGCAGCGCCCGTAGCGGGGATCTACAAGAGACCCAGTACTTC

clone_size: once
v_call: TRBV14
j_call: TRBJ2-7
d_call: TRBD1
cdr3_aa: CASSPDTGVHEQYF
cdr3_nt: TGTGCCAGCAGCCCAGATACAGGGGTCCACGAGCAGTACTTC

clone_size: NA
v_call: TRBV10-1
j_call: TRBJ1-1
d_call: NA
cdr3_aa: CASSDGGNPSAEAFF
cdr3_nt: TGCGCCAGCAGTGATGGCGGGAACCCGAGCGCTGAAGCTTTCTTT

clone_size: NA
v_call: TRBV18
j_call: TRBJ2-5
d_call: TRBD1
cdr3_aa: CASSQGARETQYF
cdr3_nt: TGTGCCAGCTCACAGGGGGCGCGGGAGACCCAGTACTTC

clone_size: once
v_call: TRBV5-1
j_call: TRBJ2-5
d_call: TRBD1
cdr3_aa: CASSSTGVETQYF
cdr3_nt: TGCGCCAGCAGCTCAACAGGGGTAGAGACCCAGTACTTC

clone_size: NA
v_call: TRBV19
j_call: TRBJ2-1
d_call: TRBD1
cdr3_aa: CASRAVPTGYNEQFF
cdr3_nt: TGTGCCAGTAGGGCCGTTCCGACAGGGTACAATGAGCAGTTCTTC

clone_size: NA
v_call: TRBV5-6
j_call: TRBJ1-1
d_call: NA
cdr3_aa: CASSLQGRPEAFF
cdr3_nt: TGTGCCAGCAGTTTGCAGGGGCGCCCTGAAGCTTTCTTT

clone_size: NA
v_call: TRBV2
j_call: TRBJ2-5
d_call: TRBD2
cdr3_aa: CASRGRGGGAGGQETQYF
cdr3_nt: TGTGCCAGCAGGGGGCGGGGCGGGGGGGCCGGTGGGCAAGAGACCCAGTACTTC

clone_size: NA
v_call: TRBV27
j_call: TRBJ2-7
d_call: NA
cdr3_aa: CASSPGVDEQYF
cdr3_nt: TGTGCCAGCAGTCCGGGGGTCGACGAGCAGTACTTC

clone_size: once
v_call: TRBV11-3
j_call: TRBJ2-7
d_call: NA
cdr3_aa: CASSDTGWKQYF
cdr3_nt: TGTGCCAGCAGCGACACAGGGTGGAAGCAGTACTTC

clone_size: NA
v_call: TRBV7-2
j_call: TRBJ1-2
d_call: NA
cdr3_aa: CASSLTGYGYTF
cdr3_nt: TGTGCCAGCAGCTTGACAGGCTATGGCTACACCTTC

clone_size: NA
v_call: TRBV29-1
j_call: TRBJ2-1
d_call: TRBD1
cdr3_aa: CSLVGQGALRGYNEQFF
cdr3_nt: TGCAGCCTGGTGGGACAGGGGGCTTTGCGGGGGTACAATGAGCAGTTCTTC

clone_size: NA
v_call: TRBV7-9
j_call: TRBJ2-7
d_call: NA
cdr3_aa: CSSSSTGLYEQYF
cdr3_nt: TGTTCCAGCAGCTCCACCGGGTTATACGAGCAGTACTTC

clone_size: NA
v_call: TRBV5-1
j_call: TRBJ2-7
d_call: NA
cdr3_aa: CASSLAVGANEQYF
cdr3_nt: TGCGCCAGCAGCTTGGCGGTGGGGGCGAACGAGCAGTACTTC

clone_size: NA
v_call: TRBV10-1
j_call: TRBJ2-7
d_call: NA
cdr3_aa: CASSENSFLYEQYF
cdr3_nt: TGCGCCAGCAGTGAAAACAGTTTTTTGTACGAGCAGTACTTC

clone_size: NA
v_call: TRBV9
j_call: TRBJ2-3
d_call: TRBD1
cdr3_aa: CASSLRGTGNQPQYF
cdr3_nt: TGTGCCAGCAGCCTTCGTGGGACAGGCAATCAGCCCCAGTATTTT

clone_size: NA
v_call: TRBV5-1
j_call: TRBJ2-1
d_call: TRBD2
cdr3_aa: CASSLDLAGGQGEQFF
cdr3_nt: TGCGCCAGCAGCTTGGATCTAGCGGGGGGGCAAGGTGAGCAGTTCTTC

clone_size: NA
v_call: TRBV10-3
j_call: TRBJ1-2
d_call: NA
cdr3_aa: CAISDVGGYGYTF
cdr3_nt: TGTGCCATCAGTGACGTGGGGGGCTATGGCTACACCTTC

clone_size: NA
v_call: TRBV15
j_call: TRBJ2-5
d_call: NA
cdr3_aa: CATSDLSASETQYF
cdr3_nt: TGTGCCACCAGCGACCTGAGCGCCTCTGAGACCCAGTACTTC

clone_size: NA
v_call: TRBV15
j_call: TRBJ1-3
d_call: NA
cdr3_aa: CATSGPGRNSGNTIYF
cdr3_nt: TGTGCCACCAGCGGGCCAGGGAGGAACTCTGGAAACACCATATATTTT

clone_size: NA
v_call: TRBV21-1
j_call: TRBJ1-1
d_call: NA
cdr3_aa: CASSKVPQGGMNTEAFF
cdr3_nt: TGTGCCAGCAGCAAAGTACCGCAGGGGGGCATGAACACTGAAGCTTTCTTT

clone_size: NA
v_call: TRBV18
j_call: TRBJ2-1
d_call: NA
cdr3_aa: CASSPPGAEAYNEQFF
cdr3_nt: TGTGCCAGCTCACCACCGGGGGCGGAAGCCTACAATGAGCAGTTCTTC

clone_size: few
v_call: TRBV6-1
j_call: TRBJ2-7
d_call: NA
cdr3_aa: CASNEGGLRYEQYF
cdr3_nt: TGTGCCAGCAACGAGGGTGGGCTACGCTACGAGCAGTACTTC

clone_size: NA
v_call: TRBV27
j_call: TRBJ2-3
d_call: TRBD2
cdr3_aa: CASSSGTSGGAITDTQYF
cdr3_nt: TGTGCCAGCAGTTCCGGGACTAGCGGGGGGGCCATAACAGATACGCAGTATTTT

clone_size: NA
v_call: TRBV15
j_call: TRBJ1-5
d_call: NA
cdr3_aa: CATSRDQAGSNQPQHF
cdr3_nt: TGTGCCACCAGCAGAGATCAGGCCGGAAGCAATCAGCCCCAGCATTTT

clone_size: NA
v_call: TRBV19
j_call: TRBJ2-7
d_call: NA
cdr3_aa: CASSIFSGQGSSYEQYF
cdr3_nt: TGTGCCAGTAGTATATTTTCCGGGCAGGGAAGCTCCTACGAGCAGTACTTC

clone_size: NA
v_call: TRBV2
j_call: TRBJ2-1
d_call: TRBD2
cdr3_aa: CASSISGGAYNEQFF
cdr3_nt: TGTGCCAGCAGCATAAGCGGGGGGGCCTACAATGAGCAGTTCTTC

clone_size: NA
v_call: TRBV13
j_call: TRBJ2-3
d_call: TRBD1
cdr3_aa: CASSLVGQGTDTQYF
cdr3_nt: TGTGCCAGCAGCCTGGTGGGACAGGGGACAGATACGCAGTATTTT

clone_size: NA
v_call: TRBV6-5
j_call: TRBJ1-5
d_call: TRBD1
cdr3_aa: CASRPTGLGNQPQHF
cdr3_nt: TGTGCCAGCAGGCCGACAGGGCTAGGCAATCAGCCCCAGCATTTT

clone_size: once
v_call: TRBV5-1
j_call: TRBJ1-2
d_call: NA
cdr3_aa: CASSWKQGIYGYTF
cdr3_nt: TGCGCCAGCAGCTGGAAACAGGGAATATATGGCTACACCTTC